A single sample gave rise to the 27 T cell receptor beta chains below, sequenced in a study of blood T cell repertoires in COVID-19. Repertoires were generated with immunoSEQ multiplex PCR, while TCRdb's copy carries only in-frame clones and drops some. The sample has 60,000 to 75,000 clones; 86% are singletons. The material sequenced was peripheral blood. These receptor sequences come from a man in his 70s with active COVID-19.

The chain uses TRBV6-6 and TRBJ1-4; 7 nucleotides agree with TRBD1. Germline V gene data show CDR1 as MNHNY and CDR2 as SVGAGI (reference sequence). V was pared by 6 bases and J by 8 bases, with 9 bases of the junction left unmatched. The length of the CDR3 is 14 residues. The CDR3 nucleotides are TGTGCCAGCAGACCCACAGGGGCCGTCGAAAAACTGTTTTTT. Protein: CASRPTGAVEKLFF.

In its sample, this clone was seen once. The chain links TRBV4-2 to TRBJ1-1; tentatively, D is TRBD1 (5 bases). Between the trimmed V and J ends, which lost 0 bases and 6 bases, there was a span of 11 bases. Germline V gives CDR1 LGHNA, CDR2 YNFKEQ. This CDR3 spans 14 amino acids. CDR3 DNA sequence: TGTGCCAGCAGCCAAGAGGTGGGCAGGGCTGAAGCTTTCTTT. Protein sequence: CASSQEVGRAEAFF.

The chain has TRBV7-3 and TRBJ2-4; 8 nucleotides align to TRBD2. The V gene end was trimmed by 4 bases and the J gene end by 5 bases; junction bases not matched to a gene: 7. CDR3 size: 15 residues. Germline V gives CDR1 SGHTA, CDR2 FQGTGA. The CDR3 protein is CASSSRGGTQNIQYF. The CDR3 DNA reads TGTGCCAGCAGCTCCCGGGGGGGCACGCAAAACATTCAGTACTTC.

A note on this clone: Other DNA sequences in this sample translate to the same CDR3. This chain joins TRBV18 and TRBJ2-5; weak D call: TRBD1 (6 bases). Germline CDR1 and CDR2: KGHSH and LQKENI. This CDR3 contains 14 residues. V was pared by 2 bases and J by 2 bases, with 9 bases between. The CDR3 loop reads CASSPGTPQETQYF. In nucleotides, the CDR3 is TGTGCCAGCTCACCAGGGACACCGCAAGAGACCCAGTACTTC. Using reference TRBV18 and TRBJ2-5 for the parts outside the CDR3, the full variable domain is NAGVMQNPRHLVRRRGQEARLRCSPMKGHSHVYWYRQLPEEGLKFMVYLQKENIIDESGMPKERFSAEFPKEGPSILRIQQVVRGDSAAYFCASSPGTPQETQYFGPGTRLLVL.

This clone has only a few counts. The V and J genes are TRBV29-1 and TRBJ2-7; TRBD2 agrees at 10 bases. Germline V gene lookup returns CDR1 SQVTM and CDR2 ANQGSEA. Trimming removed 1 base from V and 4 bases from J; junction bases left unmatched: 7. This CDR3 region has 15 residues. Written as DNA, the CDR3 is TGCAGCGTTGAAGGTGGGACTAGCGACCCGTACGAGCAGTACTTC. Protein: CSVEGGTSDPYEQYF.

The genes are TRBV30 and TRBJ2-7, with 12 bases matching TRBD2. J gave up 4 bases and V 3 bases, and 4 bases lay outside the gene matches. The CDR3 covers 14 residues. Looked up from germline, CDR1 is GTSNPN and CDR2 is SVGIG (reference sequence). The CDR3 DNA is TGTGCCTGGAGCGCCCTAGCGGGAGGGTACGAGCAGTACTTC. This translates into CAWSALAGGYEQYF.

The V and J genes are TRBV7-3 and TRBJ2-3, with 12 bases aligning to TRBD2. Germline trimming cut 5 bases from V and 6 bases from J; bases unmatched to any gene: 3. This CDR3 is built from 14 residues. Per germline, CDR1 SGHTA and CDR2 FQGTGA. The CDR3 coding sequence is TGTGCCAGCAGCCCGACTAGCGGGAGTGATACGCAGTATTTT. This codes for CASSPTSGSDTQYF.

This clone was found once. This chain joins TRBV27 and TRBJ2-5; 9 bases match TRBD2. V lost 5 bases to trimming and J lost 5 bases; unmatched junction nucleotides: 6. From germline, CDR1 is MNHEY and CDR2 SMNVEV (reference sequence). The CDR3 sequence is 14 residues long. In DNA form, the CDR3 reads TGTGCCAGCAGTACTAGCGGGCGTCGGGAGACCCAGTACTTC. Translated, it gives CASSTSGRRETQYF.

This clone was counted once. Additional DNA sequences in this sample encode the identical CDR3. The CDR3 DNA reads TGTGCCAGCAGCCCTCCTCCGACTAGCGGGGCCCAAGAGACCCAGTACTTC. It yields the protein CASSPPPTSGAQETQYF. This chain links TRBV5-4 with TRBJ2-5; 11 bases line up with TRBD2. The CDR3 sequence is 17 residues long. From germline, CDR1 is SGHNT and CDR2 YYREEE (reference sequence). The V and J ends lost 4 bases and 1 base, in that order; junction bases with no gene match: 9.

The J gene is TRBJ2-3, the V gene TRBV7-3, with a tentative D call TRBD2 (5 bases). This CDR3 is built from 14 residues. The germline V and J ends were trimmed by 0 bases and 7 bases, with 11 bases remaining between them. CDR1 is SGHTA, CDR2 FQGTGA, per germline. The CDR3 sequence: CASSLTSVGNTQYF. CDR3 DNA: TGTGCCAGCAGCTTAACGTCGGTCGGGAATACGCAGTATTTT.

The chain joins TRBV11-2 to TRBJ2-5, with 9 bases identical to TRBD2. Germline assignment: CDR1 SGHAT and CDR2 FQNNGV. V was clipped by 0 bases and J by 5 bases; unmatched bases: 7. The CDR3 runs to 16 residues. This CDR3 is CASSLEAGGPWETQYF. Written as DNA, the CDR3 is TGTGCCAGCAGCTTAGAGGCGGGAGGGCCTTGGGAGACCCAGTACTTC.

This chain uses TRBV19 with TRBJ2-1, with 9 positions matching TRBD2. The germline V gene has CDR1 LNHDA and CDR2 SQIVND (reference sequence). This CDR3 has 17 residues. Losses at the gene ends were 5 bases for V and 6 bases for J; bases not matched to a gene: 14. The CDR3 region is CASSPRRGTSLGNEQFF. The CDR3 nucleotides are TGTGCCAGTAGTCCACGGAGGGGGACTAGCCTGGGCAATGAGCAGTTCTTC.

V is TRBV30 and J is TRBJ2-7; possible D gene TRBD1, 6 bases. The length of the CDR3 is 15 residues. V gave up 3 bases and J gave up 1 base, with 16 bases separating them. Germline-derived CDR1 and CDR2 are GTSNPN and SVGIG (reference sequence). The CDR3 protein is CAWRDENRVSYEQYF. DNA of the CDR3: TGTGCCTGGAGAGACGAGAACAGGGTATCCTACGAGCAGTACTTC.

This sequence joins TRBV6-5 and TRBJ2-1; TRBD2 matches 10 bases. Germline trimming cut 6 bases from V and 14 bases from J; bases unmatched to any gene: 10. CDR3 length: 13 residues. Germline assignment: CDR1 MNHEY and CDR2 SVGAGI. The CDR3 here is CASRASGSEMEFF. The CDR3 DNA is TGTGCCAGCAGGGCTAGCGGGAGCGAAATGGAGTTCTTC.

This clone has just one count. The chain has TRBV27 and TRBJ2-7, with D tentatively TRBD1 (5 bases). This CDR3 region has 13 residues. CDR1 and CDR2 from the germline V gene are MNHEY and SMNVEV (reference sequence). Trimming pared 7 bases from V and 5 bases from J, leaving 15 bases between. CDR3: CASTLRVGDEQYF. CDR3 DNA: TGTGCCAGCACCCTCAGGGTTGGCGACGAGCAGTACTTC.

The V gene is TRBV6-1, the J gene TRBJ1-2, with 8 bases fitting TRBD1. This CDR3 comprises 17 residues. Trimming at V came to 4 bases and at J to 0 bases, leaving 10 bases not matched to a gene. Germline V gene lookup returns CDR1 MNHNS and CDR2 SASEGT. CDR3 nucleotides: TGTGCCAGCAGTGCGACGCCCGGACAGGGAGCTAACTATGGCTACACCTTC. The encoded protein is CASSATPGQGANYGYTF.

The chain links TRBV2 to TRBJ2-1, with 7 nucleotides matching TRBD2. J gave up 2 bases and V 8 bases, and 9 bases lay outside the gene matches. The germline CDR1 and CDR2 sequences are SNHLY and FYNNEI. This CDR3 contains 15 residues. CDR3 sequence (DNA): TGTGCCAGCCACGAAAGGGCGGGAGCCTACAATGAGCAGTTCTTC. It specifies CASHERAGAYNEQFF.

The V gene is TRBV19, the J gene TRBJ2-3; TRBD1 matches 7 bases. The CDR3 totals 16 residues. Germline V gives CDR1 LNHDA, CDR2 SQIVND (reference sequence). J was trimmed by 0 bases and V by 4 bases; bases with no gene match: 7. The CDR3: CASSTHRGGSTDTQYF. CDR3 bases: TGTGCCAGTAGTACCCACAGGGGTGGGAGCACAGATACGCAGTATTTT.

This clone was picked up a small number of times. This chain joins TRBV21-1 and TRBJ2-7; no check of the table's D call, TRBD1, against the DNA was made. TRBV21-1 is a documented pseudogene. This CDR3 comprises 16 residues. DNA for the CDR3: TGTGCCAGCAGCCCGAGGGGGGACAGGGTCTCCTACGAGCAGTACTTC. Translated, it gives CASSPRGDRVSYEQYF.

This chain connects TRBV6-4 to TRBJ1-5; D is ambiguous. The germline V gene encodes CDR1 MRHNA and CDR2 SNTAGT. The length of the CDR3 is 13 residues. Trimming pared 5 bases from V and 5 bases from J, leaving 10 bases between. In DNA form, the CDR3 reads TGTGCCAGCAGTCTCGACACAGATCAGCCCCAGCATTTT. Its translation: CASSLDTDQPQHF.

This clone was detected only a few times. The chain has TRBV23-1 and TRBJ1-1; 7 nucleotides match TRBD1. TRBV23-1 is identified as an open reading frame with a role that is uncertain. This CDR3 is built from 13 residues. Trimming at V came to 6 bases and at J to 7 bases, leaving 8 bases not matched to a gene. This chain's CDR3 is CASSPGQASEAFF. CDR3 nucleotide sequence: TGCGCCAGCAGCCCAGGACAGGCAAGTGAAGCTTTCTTT.

V and J are TRBV5-1 and TRBJ2-3, with D tentatively TRBD2 (7 bases). Trimming removed 1 base at V and 0 bases at J, with 15 bases between. The CDR3 loop spans 17 amino acids. Germline-derived CDR1 and CDR2 are SGHRS and YFSETQ. The CDR3: CASSLLGRGGSTDTQYF. CDR3 sequence (DNA): TGCGCCAGCAGCTTGTTAGGCAGGGGAGGGAGCACAGATACGCAGTATTTT.

The rearrangement uses TRBV18 and TRBJ2-3; D unresolved. The CDR3 extends over 13 amino acids. V was pared by 6 bases and J by 2 bases, with 9 bases between. Germline V lookup: CDR1 KGHSH, CDR2 LQKENI. CDR3 sequence reads: CASSELHTDTQYF. In DNA, the CDR3 is TGTGCCAGCTCCGAACTTCACACAGATACGCAGTATTTT.

This clone was found once. The DNA of the CDR3 is TGTGCCAGTAGTCGGGACACCTCCTACGAGCAGTACTTC. Translation gives CASSRDTSYEQYF. The chain has TRBV19 and TRBJ2-7; D may be TRBD1 (6 bases). Germline CDR1 LNHDA, CDR2 SQIVND (reference sequence). The CDR3 has 13 amino acids. Trimming cost V 5 bases and J 0 bases, with 8 bases left between them.

The chain uses TRBV27 and TRBJ2-4; D is undetermined. This CDR3 has 15 residues. Germline V gene data show CDR1 as MNHEY and CDR2 as SMNVEV (reference sequence). The germline V and J ends were trimmed by 5 bases and 3 bases, with 14 bases remaining between them. The CDR3 here is CASSVSSVGKNIQYF. CDR3 DNA: TGTGCCAGCAGTGTTTCCAGCGTGGGCAAAAACATTCAGTACTTC.

The V call is TRBV28, the J call TRBJ2-1; TRBD2 aligns across 8 bases. Germline V gives CDR1 MDHEN, CDR2 SYDVKM. CDR3 size: 14 residues. J was trimmed by 4 bases and V by 5 bases; bases with no gene match: 4. DNA of the CDR3: TGTGCCAGCAGTCCGGGACTAGTGTACAATGAGCAGTTCTTC. This gives the protein CASSPGLVYNEQFF. Based on the CDR3 plus reference TRBV28 and TRBJ2-1, the full variable domain is DVKVTQSSRYLVKRTGEKVFLECVQDMDHENMFWYRQDPGLGLRLIYFSYDVKMKEKGDIPEGYSVSREKKERFSLILESASTNQTSMYLCASSPGLVYNEQFFGPGTRLTVL.

The chain combines TRBV7-2 with TRBJ2-3, with 9 bases that match TRBD1. This CDR3 has 17 amino acids. Germline CDR1 SGHTA, CDR2 FQGNSA. V gave up 0 bases and J gave up 4 bases; unmatched junction bases: 8. The CDR3 loop reads CASSLAQDRGGPDTQYF. For the CDR3, the DNA is TGTGCCAGCAGCTTAGCGCAGGACAGGGGTGGACCAGATACGCAGTATTTT.